This TCR beta chain was documented in a study of CD8 T cells in ankylosing spondylitis. Concerning this clonotype itself: The target antigen is unknown.

Study findings and constraints: Some of these motif variants have turned up before, in reports on reactive arthritis synovial fluid and blood. A TCR beta motif made of several highly homologous variants seemed typical of ankylosing spondylitis blood. Reports say disease-linked clones showed up significantly more in matched ankylosing spondylitis synovial fluid.

MiXCR was run by TCRdb on the 5' RACE reads, yielding one entry per CDR3 protein. The sample comprises more than 650,000 distinct CDR3 sequences, approximately 12% of which are singletons, and about 0.5% rests with the top ten. Trimming removed 4 bases at V and 9 bases at J, with 10 bases between. The CDR3 contains 12 residues. Looked up from germline, CDR1 is SGHTA and CDR2 is FQGNSA. Sequenced: blood, either unsorted or a sorted T cell fraction (not recorded which). The receptor comes from a male donor with ankylosing spondylitis. The chain links TRBV7-2 to TRBJ2-1; no definite D call. The CDR3, as DNA: TGTGCCAGCAGCTCAACTCGGGCTGAGCAGTTCTTC. Encoded protein: CASSSTRAEQFF.